Sequencing of this T cell receptor (beta chain) was carried out in a study of shared clonotypes between healthy human individuals. Per the study methods: From ImmunoSEQ came sequences covering only the junction and carrying no quality scores, so filtering differed. Sequenced by immunoSEQ multiplex PCR; TCRdb stores in-frame clones only, minus some. V and J calls and clone size are those listed in that table; D and trimming were worked out from the DNA. The table includes 980,000 or so clones, over 75% detected once. Concerning this clone itself: Its antigen remains unknown.

Points from the study as a whole: Relative to memory subsets, naive subsets generally showed larger estimated richness.

Germline CDR1 is SGHRS and CDR2 is YFSETQ. The CDR3 contains 14 residues. The junction had 7 bases not matched to a gene; V was cut back by 2 bases and J by 6 bases. The V call is TRBV5-1, the J call TRBJ2-7; 8 bases line up with TRBD1. The sequencing input was memory CD4+ T cells sorted from blood. Subset noted: CD45RA-negative fraction. This TCR came from a man younger than 30 in good health. CDR3 protein: CASSLAGGATEQYF. For the CDR3, the DNA is TGCGCCAGCAGCTTAGCAGGGGGCGCAACCGAGCAGTACTTC.